This T cell receptor (beta chain) was identified during a study of vaccination effects on CD4 cells after COVID-19. About the research overall: Prior to sequencing, the ViraFEST assay stimulated PBMC with viral peptide pools, which expanded the antigen-specific CD4+ T cells. Each participant was given two doses of one vaccine (BNT162b2 or mRNA-1273). Whole-study findings and limits: Marked contraction was observed in infection-induced and vaccine-induced clones late after vaccination.

The assay was immunoSEQ multiplex PCR, and TCRdb's table has in-frame clones only and misses some. The repertoire holds roughly 36,000 clones, with 65% to 75% as singletons. The culture ran for approximately 10 days, and then CD4+ T cells were isolated. Researchers swapped half the medium for IL-2 medium on both days 3 and 7. For this clone: Its antigen is unidentified.

The junction had 7 bases not matched to a gene; V was cut back by 2 bases and J by 5 bases. This CDR3 is 15 amino acids long. Germline-derived CDR1 and CDR2 are GTSNPN and SVGIG (reference sequence). The specimen comprised CD4+ T cells from PBMCs cultured without peptide, sampled before COVID-19 vaccination. This receptor was obtained from a human donor who received a COVID-19 vaccine. V is TRBV30 and J is TRBJ2-5; TRBD2 aligns across 11 bases. The CDR3 loop reads CAWSISGGAGETQYF. The DNA for the CDR3 is TGTGCCTGGAGTATTAGCGGGGGGGCCGGCGAGACCCAGTACTTC.